This T cell receptor (beta chain) was identified during a study of control samples from healthy donors and cancer patients. Sequencing used immunoSEQ multiplex PCR; TCRdb keeps in-frame clones, though not all of them. The data contain tens of thousands of clones, about 81% of them singletons. The CDR3 is made up of 14 amino acids. Germline lookup yields CDR1 SGHAT and CDR2 FQNNGV. V was trimmed by 1 base and J by 6 bases, leaving 10 bases between them. V and J are TRBV11-2 and TRBJ2-1, with D possibly TRBD1 on 6 matching bases. The sequenced sample was PBMCs. The TCR originated in a man in his sixties or seventies with lung cancer. CDR3 DNA: TGTGCCAGCAGCTTAGGGTGGGGGCGCAATGAGCAGTTCTTC. This encodes CASSLGWGRNEQFF.